This T cell receptor (beta chain) was recorded in a study of shared clonotypes between healthy human individuals. The method was immunoSEQ multiplex PCR; TCRdb's version includes in-frame clones alone and lacks a portion of them. In the table there are about half a million clones, 79% of which are singletons. The donors were all Caucasian adults (living in Nashville, Tennessee). V gave up 7 bases and J gave up 0 bases, with 14 bases separating them. The CDR3 spans 15 residues. Germline V CDR1 and CDR2: SGHRS, YFSETQ. Study findings and constraints: Owing to a small donor count, the genetic and exposure-history diversity represented was limited.

Turning to this clone: Antigen: not known.

The TCR sequence derives from a middle-aged woman in good health. Some clones in this sample may be carry-over from other donors' samples. This sequence joins TRBV5-1 and TRBJ2-1; a possible D gene is TRBD1 (6 bases). The sequencing input was PBMCs. CDR3 sequence: CASHEGVSSYNEQFF. The CDR3 region has the DNA TGCGCCAGCCATGAGGGGGTCAGCTCCTACAATGAGCAGTTCTTC.